This T cell receptor (beta chain) was observed in a study of T-cell memory formation after mild COVID-19. In the study overall: Clusters were largely donor specific.

Findings of the study overall: The main location of contracting CD4+ clones was CM and EM, and that of contracting CD8+ clones was EMRA. Memory cells collected pre-infection included some clones that later responded, suggesting cross-reactive memory joined.

Concerning this clonotype itself: Its target is unknown.

TCRdb itself ran the 5' RACE reads through MiXCR, one entry per CDR3 protein. The data show hundreds of thousands of distinct CDR3 sequences, with approximately 29% seen just once and less than 15% held by the top ten. This TCR was sampled from an adult woman who had mild COVID-19 (a few samples of this study predate the infection). Cell type and time point are not known. Source material: PBMCs or a T cell subset sorted from them (not recorded which).

CDR3 protein: CASSLSGTANEKLFF. As DNA, the CDR3 is TGTGCCAGCAGCTTAAGTGGGACAGCAAATGAAAAACTGTTTTTT. The chain couples TRBV7-2 to TRBJ1-4, with 7 positions matching TRBD1. The germline gives CDR1 SGHTA, CDR2 FQGNSA. This CDR3 contains 15 residues. Trimming cost V 2 bases and J 5 bases; bases outside gene matches: 5.